This T cell receptor (beta chain) originates from a study of early T cells in non-severe SARS-CoV-2 infection (dated by TCRdb to the early 2020s). Background for the entire study: Because TCR sequencing relied on bulk RNA taken from unsorted whole blood, pairing of alpha and beta chains was not possible. The full study reports these points: VDJdb matching was skewed toward anti-spike CD8 responses and likely underestimated virus-specific expansions, missing private and CD4 specificities.

Libraries were prepared through 5' RACE. The run used a NextSeq 500. To correct for sequencing error and PCR bias, the TCR library protocol tagged individual cDNA molecules with unique molecular identifiers. Both TCR alpha and beta chains were sequenced, and tight co-correlation was observed between alpha and beta sequence abundances in each sample. In the paper's pipeline: Decombinator V4 was used to annotate the V gene, J gene and CDR3 of the TCR sequences. Expanded TCRs were defined as changing significantly between any two time points under a Poisson model with p below 0.0001. Abundances of TCRs were expressed as counts per million after normalisation to the total number of TCRs sequenced in each sample. MAIT TCRs were defined by TRAV1-2 paired with TRAJ12, TRAJ20 or TRAJ33, and iNKT TCRs by TRAV10 paired with TRAJ18. VDJdb, accessed on 1 November 2021, was searched for TCRs annotated for CMV, EBV and SARS-CoV-2, and TCRs annotated for more than one antigen were excluded. The raw public reads went through TCRdb reprocessing: fastp at Q25, MiXCR clone calling, in-frame beta chains kept. All rows with the same CDR3 protein become a single entry with the most common DNA and genes. The V and J calls shown here were made by TCRdb, not taken from the authors' results. For this sample there are about 63,000 distinct CDR3 sequences; 10% to 15% appear just once. The ten most abundant clones make up around 4.7% of the sample.

The germline V gene specifies MNHEY as CDR1 and SVGAGI as CDR2. Trimming leaves V shorter by 0 bases and J shorter by 2 bases, with the junction holding 1 base beyond the gene matches. From its cysteine to its phenylalanine, the CDR3 spans 16 amino acids. The DNA shown is the 48-base CDR3, in frame from base 1. The study was a case-control design nested within a healthcare worker cohort in London, UK, with weekly nasopharyngeal swab PCR tests and blood sampling. Between 23 and 31 March 2020, the week of the UK lockdown, healthcare workers were enrolled and then followed up weekly for as long as 16 weeks. Regarding this clonotype: Its antigen remains unidentified. Per-base quality was not reported, and no clone a single base away is much larger than it.

The material sequenced was whole blood. The V and J segments used are TRBV6-5 and TRBJ2-6, and TRBD2 aligns with 7 junction nucleotides. This TCR came from an adult who was a healthcare worker with PCR-confirmed SARS-CoV-2 infection or an uninfected control (not recorded which). The DNA reads TGTGCCAGCAGTTACTCGGGAGGGACTGGGGCCAACGTCCTGACTTTC. It is translated as CASSYSGGTGANVLTF.